The 6 T cell receptor beta chains given below trace back to one sample, sequenced in a study of shared clonotypes between healthy human individuals. Repertoires were generated with immunoSEQ multiplex PCR, while TCRdb's copy carries only in-frame clones and drops some. The sample records about 710,000 clones, 72% being singletons. Sequencing was carried out using memory CD4+ T cells sorted from blood. Specified subset: CD45RA-negative fraction. The receptors shown here come from a woman aged 25 to 39 in good health.

The chain recombines TRBV5-1 with TRBJ2-7; TRBD2 matches at 9 bases. The V segment lost 1 base and the J segment 0 bases; nucleotides outside the gene matches: 5. CDR1 and CDR2 (germline): SGHRS, YFSETQ. This CDR3 has 16 residues. For the CDR3, the DNA is TGCGCCAGCAGCTTGCTCCCTAGCGGGGCCTCCTACGAGCAGTACTTC. As protein: CASSLLPSGASYEQYF.

This chain links TRBV28 with TRBJ2-7; D uncertain. CDR1 is MDHEN and CDR2 is SYDVKM in the germline V gene. Trimming stripped 10 bases from V and 3 bases from J, with 16 bases between. The CDR3 extends over 13 amino acids. For the CDR3, the DNA is TGTGCCACCACGGTAAACCCCTACTACGAGCAGTACTTC. Translation: CATTVNPYYEQYF.

This chain joins TRBV19 and TRBJ2-2, with TRBD1 matching over 7 bases. The germline CDR1 and CDR2 sequences are LNHDA and SQIVND (reference sequence). The CDR3 spans 17 residues. J was trimmed by 0 bases and V by 2 bases; bases with no gene match: 6. The CDR3 region has the DNA TGTGCCAGTAGTATAATAGGACAGGCCACGAACACCGGGGAGCTGTTTTTT. Translated, it gives CASSIIGQATNTGELFF.

The V call is TRBV2, the J call TRBJ2-2; TRBD1 is a possible D gene (6 bases). From germline, CDR1 is SNHLY and CDR2 FYNNEI. The CDR3 extends over 15 amino acids. Trimming cost V 7 bases and J 0 bases, with 12 bases left between them. CDR3 DNA sequence: TGTGCCAGCACCCGACAGGCCGCGAACACCGGGGAGCTGTTTTTT. Its protein product is CASTRQAANTGELFF.

The V and J genes are TRBV18 and TRBJ2-3; TRBD2 aligns across 12 bases. Per germline, CDR1 KGHSH and CDR2 LQKENI. The CDR3 extends over 16 amino acids. Trimming took 3 bases from V and 5 from J; bases not matched to a gene: 6. This chain's CDR3 is CASSPSSGRAGDTQYF. Here the CDR3 DNA reads TGTGCCAGCTCACCTTCTAGCGGGAGGGCCGGAGATACGCAGTATTTT.

The chain carries TRBV29-1 and TRBJ2-5; D tentatively fits TRBD1 or TRBD2 (5 bases each). The CDR3 is 18 residues long. The germline CDR1 and CDR2 sequences are SQVTM and ANQGSEA. V lost 0 bases, J lost 3 bases, and 23 bases lay in between. CDR3 DNA sequence: TGCAGCGTTGAAGATAGTTCGGGGCTAATCGAAATCGAAGAGACCCAGTACTTC. Amino acid sequence: CSVEDSSGLIEIEETQYF.